This entry concerns a single TCR beta chain. Its antigen is currently unknown. The CDR3 is made up of 14 amino acids. With 2 bases clipped from V and 7 bases from J, the junction kept 3 bases outside the gene matches. Germline V gives CDR1 MNHEY, CDR2 SMNVEV (reference sequence). This record comes from a study of blood T cells in healthy people across ages. Study-wide findings and caveats: Long-lived donors carried more naive CD4+ cells and greater diversity than aged donors. Roughly linear declines in TCR beta diversity per million T cells occurred with age.

PCR was performed a second time for roughly 7 to 12 cycles using a sample-barcoded 5' primer and a J-beta primer mix. MiXCR was run by TCRdb on the 5' RACE reads, yielding one entry per CDR3 protein. The sample includes nearly 800,000 distinct CDR3 sequences, around a quarter of them seen just once. This sample also appeared in a second study, on T cells of mothers and their children. In that study: Study donors consisted of a few healthy Caucasian mothers and their six children.

V and J are TRBV27 and TRBJ2-1; TRBD2 matches 9 bases. The clonotype was recovered from a boy younger than 18 in good health. Material: blood. This CDR3 reads CASSLAGGGNEQFF. CDR3 nucleotide sequence: TGTGCCAGCAGTTTAGCGGGAGGGGGGAATGAGCAGTTCTTC.